This TCR beta chain was profiled in a study of beta chain features in type 1 diabetes. Germline assignment: CDR1 SGHAT and CDR2 FQNNGV. The CDR3 is 13 residues long. Trimming took 0 bases from V and 4 from J, leaving 6 bases between them. Whole-study findings and limits: TCRB CDR3 length was moderately but significantly reduced in all four CD4+ subsets of Type 1 diabetes patients.

Expressed TCRB transcripts were sequenced because the entire RNA isolate underwent reverse transcription. For naive, central memory and regulatory T cell samples, reads averaged roughly 3.7 million. The method was immunoSEQ multiplex PCR; TCRdb's version includes in-frame clones alone and lacks a portion of them. The sample yields about 650,000 clones, approximately 13% seen once. The table lists this clone with a few counts. Its cognate antigen is unknown. Sorted CD4+ subsets: naive, central memory, regulatory, stem cell-like memory (CD45RO/CCR7/CD25/CD127/CD95/CD27 panel). Sequencing was performed on naive CD4+ T cells from blood. The chain couples TRBV11-2 to TRBJ1-1, with D unclear. The clonotype comes from a man aged 25-45 years with type 1 diabetes. The CDR3 region has the DNA TGTGCCAGCAGCTTAGATCGAGGCACTGAAGCTTTCTTT. This gives the protein CASSLDRGTEAFF.